The present entry profiles one T cell receptor beta chain with its context. This entry belongs to a study of technical replicates of blood from a handful of donors. Here immunoSEQ multiplex PCR was the method, and the copy in TCRdb shows in-frame clones only, minus some. The table records tens of thousands of clones, roughly 94% of them present only once. V was shortened by 4 bases and J by 6 bases, with 13 bases between the two germline ends. Germline CDR1 is MNHNS and CDR2 is SASEGT. The CDR3 is 15 amino acids. This receptor was obtained from a human donor in good health. Sequencing used T cells isolated from PBMCs. The chain has TRBV6-1 and TRBJ1-6, with D hard to call. The CDR3 region is CASSVPQGGNSPLHF. In DNA form, the CDR3 reads TGTGCCAGCAGTGTCCCCCAAGGAGGTAATTCACCCCTCCACTTT.